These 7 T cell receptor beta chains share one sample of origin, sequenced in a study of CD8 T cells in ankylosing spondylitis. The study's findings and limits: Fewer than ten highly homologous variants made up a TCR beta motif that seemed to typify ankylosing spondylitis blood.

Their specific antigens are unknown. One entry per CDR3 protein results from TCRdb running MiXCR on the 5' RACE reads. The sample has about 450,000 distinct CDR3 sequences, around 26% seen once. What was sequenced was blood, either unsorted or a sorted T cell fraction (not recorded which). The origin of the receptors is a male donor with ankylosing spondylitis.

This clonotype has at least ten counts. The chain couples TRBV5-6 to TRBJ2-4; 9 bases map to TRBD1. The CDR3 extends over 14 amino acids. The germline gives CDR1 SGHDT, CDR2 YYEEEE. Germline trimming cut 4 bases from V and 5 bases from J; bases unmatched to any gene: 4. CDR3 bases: TGTGCCAGCAGCCTACAGGGGGCTGAAAACATTCAGTACTTC. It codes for CASSLQGAENIQYF.

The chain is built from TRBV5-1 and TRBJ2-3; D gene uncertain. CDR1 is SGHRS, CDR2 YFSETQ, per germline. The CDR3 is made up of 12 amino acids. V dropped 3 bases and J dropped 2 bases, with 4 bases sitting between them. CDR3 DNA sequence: TGCGCCAGCAGCTATAACACAGATACGCAGTATTTT. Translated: CASSYNTDTQYF.

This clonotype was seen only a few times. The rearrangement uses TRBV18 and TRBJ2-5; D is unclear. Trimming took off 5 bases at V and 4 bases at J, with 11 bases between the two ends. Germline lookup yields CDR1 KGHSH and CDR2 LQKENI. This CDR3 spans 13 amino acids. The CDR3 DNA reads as TGTGCCAGCTCAGACCTATTTCGAGAGACCCAGTACTTC. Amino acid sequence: CASSDLFRETQYF.

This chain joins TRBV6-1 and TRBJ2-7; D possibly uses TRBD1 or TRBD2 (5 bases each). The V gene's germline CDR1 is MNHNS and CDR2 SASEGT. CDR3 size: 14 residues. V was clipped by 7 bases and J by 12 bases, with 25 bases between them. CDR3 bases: TGTGCCAGCATGAGCAGAGGGACCCACAACTCAGGGTACTTC. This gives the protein CASMSRGTHNSGYF.

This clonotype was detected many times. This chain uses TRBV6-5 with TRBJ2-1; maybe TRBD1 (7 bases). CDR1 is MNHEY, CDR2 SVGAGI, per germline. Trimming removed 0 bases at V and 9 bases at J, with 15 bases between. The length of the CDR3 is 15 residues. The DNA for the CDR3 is TGTGCCAGCAGTTACTCCGGGACAGAGGGGGGTGAGCAGTTCTTC. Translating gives CASSYSGTEGGEQFF.

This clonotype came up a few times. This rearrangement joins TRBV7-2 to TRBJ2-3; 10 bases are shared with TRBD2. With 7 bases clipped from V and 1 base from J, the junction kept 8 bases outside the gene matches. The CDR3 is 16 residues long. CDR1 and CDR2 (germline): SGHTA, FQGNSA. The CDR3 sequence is CASTGPSGRRTDTQYF. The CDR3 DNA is TGTGCCAGCACGGGCCCTAGCGGGAGACGCACAGATACGCAGTATTTT.

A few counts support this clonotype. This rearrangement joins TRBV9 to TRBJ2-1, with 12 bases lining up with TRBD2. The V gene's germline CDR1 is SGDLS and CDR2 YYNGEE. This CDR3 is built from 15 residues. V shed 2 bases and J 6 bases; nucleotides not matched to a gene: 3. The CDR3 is CASSVQLAGGNEQFF. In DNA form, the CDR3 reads TGTGCCAGCAGCGTTCAACTAGCGGGAGGCAATGAGCAGTTCTTC.